This TCR beta chain was captured by sequencing in a study of cytomegalovirus exposure and HLA in healthy donors. Study-wide results and caveats: The study flagged about 150 TCR beta chains as cytomegalovirus-associated.

The PCR used 60 Vbeta and 13 Jbeta primers. Here immunoSEQ multiplex PCR was the method, and the copy in TCRdb shows in-frame clones only, minus some. The sample shows 110,000 or so clones, around 77% of them seen only once. V lost 5 bases to trimming and J lost 7 bases; unmatched junction nucleotides: 10. Germline loops: CDR1 SEHNR, CDR2 FQNEAQ (reference sequence). This CDR3 is built from 15 residues. Healthy bone marrow donors formed the donor group. A remark on this clone: Its antigen is unknown.

Sequencing was carried out using PBMCs. This receptor was identified in a woman in her thirties in good health and CMV-seropositive. The genes are TRBV7-9 and TRBJ2-7, with 11 bases that match TRBD2. Here the CDR3 reads CASSRLAGLSGEQYF. The CDR3 DNA is TGTGCCAGCAGCAGACTAGCGGGGTTGTCCGGGGAGCAGTACTTC.